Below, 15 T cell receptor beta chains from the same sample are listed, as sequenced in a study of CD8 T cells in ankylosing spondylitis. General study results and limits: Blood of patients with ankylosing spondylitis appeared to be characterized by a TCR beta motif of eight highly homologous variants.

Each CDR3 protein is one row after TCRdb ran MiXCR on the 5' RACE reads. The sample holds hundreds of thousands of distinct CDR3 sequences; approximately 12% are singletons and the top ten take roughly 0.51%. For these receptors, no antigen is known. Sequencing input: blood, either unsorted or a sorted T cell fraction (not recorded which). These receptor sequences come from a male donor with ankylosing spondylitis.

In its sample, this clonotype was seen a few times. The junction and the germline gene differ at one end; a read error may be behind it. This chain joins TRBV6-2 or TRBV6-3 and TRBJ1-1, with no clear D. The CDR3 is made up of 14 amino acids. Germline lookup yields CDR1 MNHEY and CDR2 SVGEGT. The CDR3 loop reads CASSYSGFNTEAFF. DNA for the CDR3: TGTGCCAGCAGCTACTCGGGTTTCAACACTGAAGCTTTCTTT.

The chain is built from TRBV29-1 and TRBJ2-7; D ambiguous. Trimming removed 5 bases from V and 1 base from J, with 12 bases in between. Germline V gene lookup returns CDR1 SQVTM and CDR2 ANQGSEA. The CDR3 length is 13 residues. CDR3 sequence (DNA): TGCAGCGTTATGAGACCCCTATCCTACGAGCAGTACTTC. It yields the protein CSVMRPLSYEQYF.

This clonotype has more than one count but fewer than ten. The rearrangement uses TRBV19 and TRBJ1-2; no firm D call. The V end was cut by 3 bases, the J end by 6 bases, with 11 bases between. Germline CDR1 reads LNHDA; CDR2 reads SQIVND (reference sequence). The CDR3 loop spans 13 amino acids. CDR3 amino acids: CASSIIGSDGYTF. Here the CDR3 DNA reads TGTGCCAGTAGTATCATCGGGAGCGATGGCTACACCTTC.

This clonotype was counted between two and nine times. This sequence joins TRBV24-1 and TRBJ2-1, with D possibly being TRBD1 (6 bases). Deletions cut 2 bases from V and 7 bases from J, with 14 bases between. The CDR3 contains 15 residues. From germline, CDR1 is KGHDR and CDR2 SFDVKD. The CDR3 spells CATSDSGQSWNEQFF. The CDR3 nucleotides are TGTGCCACCAGTGATTCCGGACAGTCTTGGAATGAGCAGTTCTTC.

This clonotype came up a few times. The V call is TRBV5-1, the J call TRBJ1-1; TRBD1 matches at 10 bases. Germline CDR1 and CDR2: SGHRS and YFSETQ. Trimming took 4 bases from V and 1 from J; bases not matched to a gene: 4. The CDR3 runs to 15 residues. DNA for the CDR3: TGCGCCAGCAGCGCCCGGGACAGGGGGAACACTGAAGCTTTCTTT. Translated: CASSARDRGNTEAFF.

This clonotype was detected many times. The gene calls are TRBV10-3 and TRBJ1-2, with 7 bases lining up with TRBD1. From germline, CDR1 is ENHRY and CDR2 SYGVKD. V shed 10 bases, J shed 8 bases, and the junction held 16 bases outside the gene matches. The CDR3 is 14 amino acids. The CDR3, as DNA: TGTGCCACCACGCCCCAAAAAGACAGGGACGGCTACACCTTC. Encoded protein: CATTPQKDRDGYTF.

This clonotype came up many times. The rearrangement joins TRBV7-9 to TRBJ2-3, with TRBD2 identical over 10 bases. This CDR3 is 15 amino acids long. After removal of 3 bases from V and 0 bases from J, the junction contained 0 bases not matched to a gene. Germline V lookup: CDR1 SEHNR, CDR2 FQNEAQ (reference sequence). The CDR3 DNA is TGTGCCAGCAGCTTGGGACTAGCGAGCACAGATACGCAGTATTTT. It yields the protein CASSLGLASTDTQYF.

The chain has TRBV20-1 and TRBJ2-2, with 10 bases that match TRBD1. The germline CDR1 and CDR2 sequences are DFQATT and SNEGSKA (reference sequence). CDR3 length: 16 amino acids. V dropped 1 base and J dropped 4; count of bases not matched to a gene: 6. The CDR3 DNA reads TGCAGTGCTAGAGCTATAGACAGGGGGCCCACCGGGGAGCTGTTTTTT. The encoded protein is CSARAIDRGPTGELFF.

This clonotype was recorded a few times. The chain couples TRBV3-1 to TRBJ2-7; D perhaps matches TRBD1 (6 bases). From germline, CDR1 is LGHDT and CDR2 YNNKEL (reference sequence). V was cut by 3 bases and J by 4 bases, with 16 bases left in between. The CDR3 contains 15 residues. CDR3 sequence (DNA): TGTGCCAGCAGCCAGGGGGCCGGAGCACGGTACGAGCAGTACTTC. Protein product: CASSQGAGARYEQYF.

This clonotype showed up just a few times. The CDR3 DNA reads TGTGCCTGGAGTCCCCGGGACAGGGGGTACCAAGAGACCCAGTACTTC. Translation gives CAWSPRDRGYQETQYF. This chain links TRBV30 with TRBJ2-5; TRBD1 matches at 11 bases. Per germline, CDR1 GTSNPN and CDR2 SVGIG (reference sequence). V lost 2 bases, J lost 0 bases, and 5 bases stayed unmatched. This CDR3 comprises 16 residues.

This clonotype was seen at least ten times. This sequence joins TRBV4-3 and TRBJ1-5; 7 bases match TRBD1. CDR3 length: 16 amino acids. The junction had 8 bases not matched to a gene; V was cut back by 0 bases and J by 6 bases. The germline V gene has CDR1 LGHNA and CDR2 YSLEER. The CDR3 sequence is CASSQDGGRGGQPQHF. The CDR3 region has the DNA TGCGCCAGCAGCCAAGATGGGGGCAGGGGGGGTCAGCCCCAGCATTTT.

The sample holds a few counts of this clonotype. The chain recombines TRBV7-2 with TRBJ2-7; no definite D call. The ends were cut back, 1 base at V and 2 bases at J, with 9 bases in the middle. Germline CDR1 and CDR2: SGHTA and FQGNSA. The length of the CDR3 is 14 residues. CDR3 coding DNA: TGTGCCAGCAGCTTAGTGGTGAATACCTACGAGCAGTACTTC. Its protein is CASSLVVNTYEQYF.

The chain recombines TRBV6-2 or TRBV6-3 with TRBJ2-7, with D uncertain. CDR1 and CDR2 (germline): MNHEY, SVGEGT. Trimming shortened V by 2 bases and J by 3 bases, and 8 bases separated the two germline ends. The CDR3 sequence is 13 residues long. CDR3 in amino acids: CASSYVAVYEQYF. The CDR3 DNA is TGTGCCAGCAGTTACGTGGCCGTCTACGAGCAGTACTTC.

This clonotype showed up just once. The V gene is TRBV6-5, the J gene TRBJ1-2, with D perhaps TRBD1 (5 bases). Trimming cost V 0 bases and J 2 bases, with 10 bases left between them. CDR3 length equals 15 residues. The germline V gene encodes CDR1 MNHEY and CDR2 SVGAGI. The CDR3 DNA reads TGTGCCAGCAGTTACTCGGGGCAGTTGAACTATGGCTACACCTTC. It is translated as CASSYSGQLNYGYTF.

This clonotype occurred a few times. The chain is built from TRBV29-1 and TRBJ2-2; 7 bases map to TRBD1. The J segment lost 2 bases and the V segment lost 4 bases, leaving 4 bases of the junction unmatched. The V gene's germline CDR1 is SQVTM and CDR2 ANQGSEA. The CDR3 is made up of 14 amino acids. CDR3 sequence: CSVGDRDNTGELFF. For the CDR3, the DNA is TGCAGCGTTGGAGACAGGGACAACACCGGGGAGCTGTTTTTT.